This TCR beta chain was captured by sequencing in a study of tumor T cells in aggressive B-cell lymphoma. Only in-frame clones appear in the TCRdb table, and some are missing; sequencing was by immunoSEQ multiplex PCR. The sample includes 2,000 to 2,500 clones, almost 80% of them seen just once. There are 16 residues in the CDR3. V was clipped by 4 bases and J by 4 bases, with 22 bases between them. CDR1 SQVTM and CDR2 ANQGSEA come from the germline V gene. Sequencing was done on a sample of tumor tissue. This clonotype was obtained from an adult with diffuse large B cell lymphoma. The chain combines TRBV29-1 with TRBJ1-1, with D tentatively TRBD1 (6 bases). CDR3: CSVVLGGGILGTEAFF. CDR3 DNA: TGCAGCGTTGTATTGGGGGGGGGCATCCTCGGCACTGAAGCTTTCTTT.